The clone carrying this TCR beta chain was counted between two and nine times. Its matching antigen is unknown. Approximately 9.6 milliliters of peripheral blood were drawn from each donor into EDTA-treated tubes. This sample is drawn from a study of blood T cells in healthy people across ages. Study-wide points: Naive CD4+ cell counts and diversity both ran higher in long-lived than in aged donors. A strong correlation was seen between TCR beta diversity and naive T cell percentage.

Alongside a J-beta primer mix, a sample-barcoded 5' primer served in a second PCR lasting roughly 7 to 12 cycles. Sequencing yielded, for each sample, at least 3 million paired-end reads carrying CDR3. From the 5' RACE reads, TCRdb called clonotypes with MiXCR, one entry per CDR3 protein. The sample has 600,000 to 800,000 distinct CDR3 sequences; under 25% are singletons. Germline V lookup: CDR1 SGHRS, CDR2 YFSETQ. Trimming cost V 0 bases and J 0 bases, with 13 bases left between them. The CDR3 is made up of 17 amino acids. This clonotype was sampled from a man in his 70s in good health. Sequenced material: blood. The V and J genes are TRBV5-1 and TRBJ2-1; maybe TRBD1 (7 bases). The CDR3 spells CASSLEGGGVSYNEQFF. The CDR3 DNA sequence: TGCGCCAGCAGCTTGGAAGGGGGCGGGGTCTCCTACAATGAGCAGTTCTTC.